This entry describes one T cell receptor beta chain. Its specificity is unknown. TCRdb's table, derived via immunoSEQ multiplex PCR, lists solely in-frame clones and lacks some. This table holds more than 90,000 clones, approximately 92% found once. The record originates from a study of graft-versus-host responses after intestinal transplantation. General study results and limits: There were GvH clones found in recipient marrow, and some of them appeared first in ileum or blood.

The input for sequencing was unstimulated CD4+ T cells sorted from spleen or lymph node cells, taken before transplant. The receptor was derived from a human donor who was the organ donor for an intestinal transplant.

The CDR3 nucleotides are TGTGCCAGCATTTGGAGGGGCAAGGTGCCATCTGGGGCCAACGTCCTGACTTTC. Its translation is CASIWRGKVPSGANVLTF. The chain recombines TRBV2 with TRBJ2-6, with a possible D match to TRBD2 (6 bases). V lost 7 bases and J 1 base, leaving 20 bases between the germline ends. The CDR3 is 18 amino acids. Germline V lookup: CDR1 SNHLY, CDR2 FYNNEI.